The 20 T cell receptor beta chains listed next were all sequenced from one sample in a study of Ad26.COV2.S vaccination and SARS-CoV-2 variants. Treatment of the sample: around 19 received Ad26.COV2.S at low or high dose, single or two shots; about 5 received placebo; per-sample allocation not given. Samples came from day 63 after the first vaccine or placebo injection. Produced via immunoSEQ multiplex PCR; TCRdb's table is partial and in-frame only. The sample shows fewer than 900,000 clones, around 89% of them seen only once. The source material was peripheral blood, sampled in a trial of Ad26.COV2.S vaccine versus placebo. The receptor source for this set is a person aged 18-65 years who received the Ad26.COV2.S COVID-19 vaccine or a placebo.

This clone was seen many times. This same CDR3 is encoded by further DNA sequences in the sample. The rearrangement links TRBV7-2 to TRBJ2-7, with TRBD2 as a possible D gene (5 bases). The V and J ends lost 0 bases and 3 bases respectively, with 9 bases between them. Germline CDR1 reads SGHTA; CDR2 reads FQGNSA. This CDR3 contains 14 residues. This CDR3 reads CASSLAGAGYEQYF. The CDR3, as DNA: TGTGCCAGCAGCTTAGCGGGAGCCGGCTACGAGCAGTACTTC.

V usage is TRBV7-8 and J usage is TRBJ2-7; 8 bases map to TRBD2. The CDR3 extends over 17 amino acids. The trim removed 4 bases at V and 0 bases at J, leaving 11 bases unmatched. The germline V gene encodes CDR1 SGHVS and CDR2 FQNEAQ. CDR3 amino acids: CASSSLPPGLASYEQYF. CDR3 nucleotides: TGTGCCAGCAGCTCATTACCCCCCGGACTAGCCTCCTACGAGCAGTACTTC.

The chain recombines TRBV2 with TRBJ2-1, with D perhaps matching TRBD1 (6 bases). CDR3 length: 13 residues. Deletions cut 9 bases from V and 9 bases from J, with 18 bases between. Germline CDR1 is SNHLY and CDR2 is FYNNEI. CDR3 residues: CARLGAVGGEQFF. DNA of the CDR3: TGTGCCAGACTGGGGGCGGTTGGGGGTGAGCAGTTCTTC.

The rearrangement links TRBV10-1 to TRBJ2-3; D is uncertain. Germline V gene data show CDR1 as WNHNN and CDR2 as SYGVQD (reference sequence). V was trimmed by 3 bases and J by 4 bases, leaving 11 bases between them. The CDR3 contains 14 residues. This CDR3 is CASSEIPLPDTQYF. The CDR3 region has the DNA TGCGCCAGCAGTGAAATCCCCTTGCCAGATACGCAGTATTTT.

The rearrangement joins TRBV25-1 to TRBJ2-4; no clear D gene. Germline values: CDR1 MGHDK, CDR2 SYGVNS. The CDR3 is 15 residues long. Trimming pared 1 base from V and 3 bases from J, leaving 10 bases between. CDR3 amino acids: CASSELGRLKNIQYF. CDR3 bases: TGTGCCAGCAGTGAATTAGGACGACTCAAAAACATTCAGTACTTC.

This chain uses TRBV30 with TRBJ1-1; D is possibly TRBD1 (5 bases). The CDR3 consists of 14 residues. The V end was cut by 2 bases, the J end by 9 bases, with 19 bases between. Germline values: CDR1 GTSNPN, CDR2 SVGIG (reference sequence). The chain's CDR3 is CAWSSTQGGPKAFF. The CDR3 region has the DNA TGTGCCTGGAGTTCGACCCAGGGTGGGCCTAAAGCTTTCTTT.

V gene TRBV2 combines with J gene TRBJ2-1; the match to TRBD1 covers 7 bases. CDR1 is SNHLY and CDR2 is FYNNEI in the germline V gene. J was trimmed by 4 bases and V by 7 bases; bases with no gene match: 10. This CDR3 contains 15 residues. CDR3 in DNA: TGTGCCAGCACAAAGTATGACAGGGTGTACAATGAGCAGTTCTTC. Its translation: CASTKYDRVYNEQFF.

This rearrangement joins TRBV5-1 to TRBJ2-1; perhaps TRBD1 as D (6 bases). CDR3 length equals 13 residues. Per germline, CDR1 SGHRS and CDR2 YFSETQ. Trimming took 1 base from V and 7 from J, leaving 9 bases between them. CDR3 nucleotide sequence: TGCGCCAGCAGCTTGCAGGGGATGAATGAGCAGTTCTTC. It specifies CASSLQGMNEQFF. The complete variable domain, with remaining parts taken from reference TRBV5-1 and TRBJ2-1, reads KAGVTQTPRYLIKTRGQQVTLSCSPISGHRSVSWYQQTPGQGLQFLFEYFSETQRNKGNFPGRFSGRQFSNSRSEMNVSTLELGDSALYLCASSLQGMNEQFFGPGTRLTVL.

The rearrangement joins TRBV7-2 to TRBJ2-7; tentatively, D is TRBD1 or TRBD2 (5 bases each). This CDR3 spans 15 amino acids. The germline V gene has CDR1 SGHTA and CDR2 FQGNSA. Trimming took 0 bases from V and 0 from J, leaving 9 bases between them. As DNA, the CDR3 is TGTGCCAGCAGCTTAGCGCTTGGGGGCTCCTACGAGCAGTACTTC. Protein: CASSLALGGSYEQYF.

V is TRBV5-1 and J is TRBJ2-3; 8 bases align to TRBD2. CDR1 is SGHRS, CDR2 YFSETQ, per germline. CDR3 length: 15 residues. The V segment lost 7 bases and the J segment 2 bases; nucleotides outside the gene matches: 9. CDR3 residues: CASGEPSGPTDTQYF. The CDR3 DNA is TGCGCCAGCGGGGAGCCTAGCGGGCCCACAGATACGCAGTATTTT.

As for this clone: Germline is not matched at one junction end, which may reflect a read error. The V and J genes are TRBV3-1 (or the pseudogene TRBV3-2) and TRBJ2-3; maybe TRBD1 (5 bases). Germline-derived CDR1 and CDR2 are LGHDT and YNNKEL (reference sequence). The CDR3 spans 17 residues. CDR3 DNA sequence: TGTGCCAGCAGTCAAGGCCGCAGGGTCCGCGATACAGATACGCAGTATTTT. As protein: CASSQGRRVRDTDTQYF.

The table lists this clone with a count of one. This chain connects TRBV4-2 to TRBJ1-2, with D hard to call. The CDR3 has 16 residues. V was cut by 6 bases and J by 6 bases, with 23 bases left in between. Germline V CDR1 and CDR2: LGHNA, YNFKEQ. CDR3 nucleotide sequence: TGTGCCAGCAGGCAACGAGCCTTCGGTACGTCCGATGGCTACACCTTC. It codes for CASRQRAFGTSDGYTF.

The V and J genes are TRBV24-1 and TRBJ1-1; TRBD1 is a possible D gene (5 bases). V was cut by 7 bases and J by 5 bases, with 13 bases left in between. The CDR3 spans 13 residues. Per germline, CDR1 KGHDR and CDR2 SFDVKD. The CDR3 sequence is CATSNRGGTEAFF. The CDR3 DNA sequence: TGTGCCACCAGCAACCGGGGGGGGACTGAAGCTTTCTTT.

The chain combines TRBV2 with TRBJ2-1; 7 nucleotides match TRBD2. CDR1 is SNHLY and CDR2 is FYNNEI in the germline V gene. The ends lost 6 bases at V and 2 bases at J; junction bases unmatched: 7. The CDR3 runs to 15 residues. The CDR3 is CASRPLASPYNEQFF. The CDR3 DNA is TGTGCCAGCAGGCCACTAGCGTCCCCCTACAATGAGCAGTTCTTC.

This chain joins TRBV14 and TRBJ1-3; no reliable D call. This CDR3 is 13 amino acids long. The ends were cut back, 0 bases at V and 4 bases at J, with 4 bases in the middle. Germline V CDR1 and CDR2: SGHDN, FVKESK. In DNA form, the CDR3 reads TGTGCCAGCAGCCAAGATGGCGGAAACACCATATATTTT. This sequence encodes CASSQDGGNTIYF.

V and J are TRBV7-9 and TRBJ1-3; D perhaps matches TRBD1 (5 bases). V was pared by 5 bases and J by 0 bases, with 17 bases between. The germline gives CDR1 SEHNR, CDR2 FQNEAQ (reference sequence). This CDR3 has 17 residues. The CDR3 nucleotides are TGTGCCAGCAGCCTATTTTGGGGGGATTCCTCTGGAAACACCATATATTTT. This gives the protein CASSLFWGDSSGNTIYF.

The chain employs TRBV12-1 and TRBJ2-1; the DNA was not compared with TRBD1, the D call given in the table. TRBV12-1 has pseudogene status. There are 19 residues in the CDR3. The CDR3 bases are TGTGCCAGCAGCTTACGGCAGGGAGAGGGGGTCGGACTCTACAATGAGCAGTTCTTC. Translating gives CASSLRQGEGVGLYNEQFF.

The V gene is TRBV5-4, the J gene TRBJ2-5, with 8 bases lining up with TRBD2. The V gene's germline CDR1 is SGHNT and CDR2 YYREEE (reference sequence). The CDR3 runs to 14 residues. V shed 4 bases and J 5 bases; nucleotides not matched to a gene: 7. The CDR3 DNA reads TGTGCCAGCAGCGGCGGGACTAGAGTCGAGACCCAGTACTTC. Protein: CASSGGTRVETQYF.

The CDR3 region has the DNA TGTGCCAGCAGCGTAGGTTGGACTAGCGGGAACAATGAGCAGTTCTTC. Translation gives CASSVGWTSGNNEQFF. The genes are TRBV9 and TRBJ2-1, with 12 bases matching TRBD2. In germline, CDR1 is SGDLS, CDR2 YYNGEE. This CDR3 contains 16 residues. V gave up 0 bases and J gave up 5 bases; unmatched junction bases: 3. Full variable domain (remainder filled in from reference TRBV9 and TRBJ2-1): DSGVTQTPKHLITATGQRVTLRCSPRSGDLSVYWYQQSLDQGLQFLIQYYNGEERAKGNILERFSAQQFPDLHSELNLSSLELGDSALYFCASSVGWTSGNNEQFFGPGTRLTVL.

This rearrangement joins TRBV5-1 to TRBJ1-2, with TRBD1 matching over 9 bases. Trimming at V came to 0 bases and at J to 8 bases, leaving 8 bases not matched to a gene. This CDR3 is built from 15 residues. Germline V CDR1 and CDR2: SGHRS, YFSETQ. CDR3 DNA: TGCGCCAGCAGCTTGGGAGGGACAGGGTCAGTCGGCTACACCTTC. Protein: CASSLGGTGSVGYTF.